This is a list of T cell receptor beta chains from one sample in a study of PD-1 blockade in classical Hodgkin lymphoma. Assay: immunoSEQ multiplex PCR; the TCRdb copy retains only in-frame clones and omits some. The table shows nearly 100,000 clones, with approximately 88% occurring only once. The sample here was peripheral blood mononuclear cells (PBMCs), taken at baseline. These receptors all stem from a human donor with classical Hodgkin lymphoma. CDR3s include the opening cysteine and the closing phenylalanine or tryptophan. D genes are given only for firm matches. Rows may omit the clone size; those that give it use once, few, many or a size class.

cdr3_aa	cdr3_nt	d_call	clone_size	v_call	j_call
CASSVEGGKVNEQFF	TGTGCCAGCAGCGTAGAGGGCGGGAAAGTCAATGAGCAGTTCTTC	NA	NA	TRBV9	TRBJ2-1
CASSFGQATNTGELFF	TGCGCCAGCAGCTTTGGCCAGGCCACCAACACCGGGGAGCTGTTTTTT	NA	NA	TRBV5-1	TRBJ2-2
CASKPNGLAGVREQFF	TGTGCCAGTAAACCAAACGGACTAGCGGGAGTCAGGGAGCAGTTCTTC	TRBD2	NA	TRBV19	TRBJ2-1
CASSQEVGRMNTEAFF	TGTGCCAGCAGCCAAGAAGTAGGACGGATGAACACTGAAGCTTTCTTT	NA	few	TRBV4-2	TRBJ1-1
CASGDRGNYGYTF	TGTGCTTCCGGGGACAGGGGTAACTATGGCTACACCTTC	TRBD1	NA	TRBV30	TRBJ1-2
CASSRELAGGNEQFF	TGCGCCAGCAGCCGAGAACTAGCGGGAGGTAATGAGCAGTTCTTC	TRBD2	once	TRBV4-3	TRBJ2-1
CASSLLAGPRTDTQYF	TGTGCCAGCAGCTTACTAGCGGGACCCCGCACAGATACGCAGTATTTT	TRBD2	NA	TRBV7-9	TRBJ2-3
CASSRGGISYNEQFF	TGTGCCAGCAGCCGTGGCGGGATCTCTTACAATGAGCAGTTCTTC	NA	once	TRBV5-6	TRBJ2-1
CASSLNTGQGETQYF	TGCGCCAGCAGCTTGAACACAGGGCAAGGAGAGACCCAGTACTTC	NA	NA	TRBV5-1	TRBJ2-5
CASSLVTGTEAFF	TGTGCCAGCAGCTTAGTCACGGGAACTGAAGCTTTCTTT	NA	NA	TRBV7-8	TRBJ1-1
CASSGGLEVADTQYF	TGTGCCAGCAGCGGGGGACTAGAGGTCGCAGATACGCAGTATTTT	TRBD2	NA	TRBV9	TRBJ2-3
CAISESIPNTEAFF	TGTGCCATCAGTGAGTCGATTCCGAACACTGAAGCTTTCTTT	NA	NA	TRBV10-3	TRBJ1-1
CASVPGLTYNEQFF	TGTGCCAGCGTCCCGGGACTAACTTACAATGAGCAGTTCTTC	TRBD2	NA	TRBV7-9	TRBJ2-1
CASSRGGAETQYF	TGTGCCAGCAGCCGAGGGGGGGCAGAGACCCAGTACTTC	NA	NA	TRBV7-2	TRBJ2-5
CASSPLYGTSAERTDTQYF	TGTGCCAGCTCACCGCTCTACGGGACTAGCGCTGAACGTACAGATACGCAGTATTTT	TRBD2	NA	TRBV18	TRBJ2-3
CASIDGTRGRFEQFF	TGTGCCAGCATCGACGGGACTAGGGGTAGGTTTGAGCAGTTCTTC	TRBD2	NA	TRBV5-4	TRBJ2-1
CASSRDSSSYEQYF	TGTGCCAGCAGCCGGGACAGCAGCTCCTACGAGCAGTACTTC	TRBD1	NA	TRBV7-9	TRBJ2-7
CASSPGQGAWNEKLFF	TGTGCCAGCAGCCCGGGACAGGGGGCTTGGAATGAAAAACTGTTTTTT	TRBD1	NA	TRBV7-6	TRBJ1-4
CASRDPGRNNQPQHF	TGTGCCAGCAGGGACCCCGGGCGGAACAATCAGCCCCAGCATTTT	NA	NA	TRBV6-1	TRBJ1-5
CASSFDRGPYNEQFF	TGTGCCAGCAGCTTCGACAGGGGGCCCTACAATGAGCAGTTCTTC	TRBD1	NA	TRBV11-3	TRBJ2-1
CASSEEIGQFF	TGTGCCAGCAGTGAAGAAATAGGGCAGTTCTTC	NA	NA	TRBV2	TRBJ2-1
CAISDWGNNQPQHF	TGTGCCATCAGTGACTGGGGAAACAATCAGCCCCAGCATTTT	NA	few	TRBV10-3	TRBJ1-5
CAIRPRDATSEQYF	TGTGCCATCAGACCCCGGGACGCCACCTCTGAGCAGTACTTC	NA	once	TRBV10-3	TRBJ2-7
CASSLDGGNTEAFF	TGCGCCAGCAGCTTGGACGGGGGCAACACTGAAGCTTTCTTT	NA	NA	TRBV5-1	TRBJ1-1
CSARTGEAYGYTF	TGCAGCGCTAGGACAGGGGAGGCCTATGGCTACACCTTC	TRBD1	NA	TRBV29-1	TRBJ1-2
CASSLGHRIDGYTF	TGTGCCAGCAGCTTAGGCCACAGGATTGATGGCTACACCTTC	NA	NA	TRBV7-2	TRBJ1-2
CASSIGVGGDQPQHF	TGTGCCAGCAGCATAGGGGTAGGCGGAGATCAGCCCCAGCATTTT	NA	NA	TRBV7-8	TRBJ1-5
CASSLGELYEQYF	TGCGCCAGCAGCTTGGGTGAGTTATACGAGCAGTACTTC	NA	once	TRBV5-1	TRBJ2-7
CASSGAGVGLAGGPAGETQYF	TGTGCCAGCAGTGGCGCGGGAGTGGGACTAGCGGGAGGGCCGGCTGGTGAGACCCAGTACTTC	TRBD2	NA	TRBV27	TRBJ2-5
CASRTGVGVEKLFF	TGTGCCAGCAGGACAGGGGTGGGTGTGGAAAAACTGTTTTTT	TRBD1	NA	TRBV6-6	TRBJ1-4
CASSPTGAGQPQHF	TGTGCCAGCAGCCCGACAGGGGCGGGTCAGCCCCAGCATTTT	TRBD1	NA	TRBV7-6	TRBJ1-5
CASGVGSTDTQYF	TGTGCCAGCGGGGTGGGTAGCACAGATACGCAGTATTTT	NA	NA	TRBV7-3	TRBJ2-3
CSVFRDRGYNEQFF	TGCAGCGTATTTAGGGACAGGGGCTACAATGAGCAGTTCTTC	TRBD1	NA	TRBV29-1	TRBJ2-1
CASSIQTANTEAFF	TGTGCCAGTAGTATACAGACAGCGAACACTGAAGCTTTCTTT	NA	NA	TRBV19	TRBJ1-1
CASSRLAGTDTQYF	TGCGCCAGCAGCCGACTAGCGGGCACAGATACGCAGTATTTT	TRBD2	few	TRBV4-1	TRBJ2-3
CASSLGTGGTDTQYF	TGTGCCAGCAGCTTAGGGACAGGGGGCACAGATACGCAGTATTTT	TRBD1	NA	TRBV11-2	TRBJ2-3
CASSLGQGENIQYF	TGCGCCAGCAGCTTGGGACAGGGGGAAAACATTCAGTACTTC	TRBD1	NA	TRBV5-1	TRBJ2-4
CASSLVRASGSSMDEQYF	TGCGCCAGCAGCTTGGTGAGGGCTAGCGGGAGTTCGATGGACGAGCAGTACTTC	TRBD2	NA	TRBV5-1	TRBJ2-7
CASSDMAGQGSEQYF	TGCGCCAGCAGTGATATGGCGGGCCAAGGGAGCGAGCAGTACTTC	NA	few	TRBV10-1	TRBJ2-7
CASSDRGSVDTQYF	TGTGCCAGCAGTGACAGGGGGAGCGTAGATACGCAGTATTTT	TRBD1	NA	TRBV6-5	TRBJ2-3
CASSQSRRGADTQYF	TGCGCCAGCAGCCAGTCACGCCGTGGGGCAGATACGCAGTATTTT	NA	NA	TRBV4-1	TRBJ2-3
CATSRGLAGETQYF	TGTGCCACCAGCAGAGGACTAGCGGGAGAGACCCAGTACTTC	TRBD2	once	TRBV15	TRBJ2-5
CASSQGWGNQPQHF	TGTGCCAGCAGCCAGGGATGGGGCAATCAGCCCCAGCATTTT	NA	NA	TRBV7-9	TRBJ1-5
CASSGGGGISPGELFF	TGTGCCAGCAGCGGGGGCGGGGGGATTAGTCCCGGGGAGCTGTTTTTT	TRBD2	NA	TRBV28	TRBJ2-2
CASSSGTGGVWNTEAFF	TGTGCCAGCAGTTCCGGGACAGGGGGCGTTTGGAACACTGAAGCTTTCTTT	TRBD1	NA	TRBV28	TRBJ1-1
CASSARGWEVTDTQYF	TGTGCCAGCAGTGCACGAGGATGGGAGGTCACAGATACGCAGTATTTT	NA	once	TRBV6-1	TRBJ2-3
CASSLGTGVGYTF	TGTGCCAGCAGCTTGGGGACAGGGGTCGGCTACACCTTC	TRBD1	NA	TRBV5-5	TRBJ1-2
CASGGGSPGTEAFF	TGCGCCAGCGGGGGAGGTTCTCCCGGGACTGAAGCTTTCTTT	NA	NA	TRBV5-1	TRBJ1-1
CATSRHSTGAGDGGEQFF	TGTGCCACCAGCAGACACTCGACGGGCGCGGGAGATGGGGGTGAGCAGTTCTTC	TRBD2	NA	TRBV15	TRBJ2-1
CASIPLAGVLTF	TGTGCCAGCATCCCTTTGGCAGGAGTCCTGACTTTC	NA	NA	TRBV21-1	TRBJ2-6
CASSQMGETQYF	TGTGCCAGCAGCCAGATGGGGGAGACCCAGTACTTC	NA	NA	TRBV11-2	TRBJ2-5